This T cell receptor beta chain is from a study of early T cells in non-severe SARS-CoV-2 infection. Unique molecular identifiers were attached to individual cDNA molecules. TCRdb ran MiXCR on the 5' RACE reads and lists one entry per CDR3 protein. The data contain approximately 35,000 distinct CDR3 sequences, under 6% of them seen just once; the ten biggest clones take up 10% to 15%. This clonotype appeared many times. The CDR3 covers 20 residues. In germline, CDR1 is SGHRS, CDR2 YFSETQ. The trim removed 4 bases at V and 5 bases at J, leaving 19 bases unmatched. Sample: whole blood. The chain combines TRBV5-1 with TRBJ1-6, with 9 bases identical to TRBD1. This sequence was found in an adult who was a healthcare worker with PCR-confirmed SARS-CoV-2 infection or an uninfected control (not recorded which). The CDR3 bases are TGCGCCAGCAGCCGAAAACAGGGGGCAGGACTCACCTCGAATAATTCACCCCTCCACTTT. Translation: CASSRKQGAGLTSNNSPLHF.